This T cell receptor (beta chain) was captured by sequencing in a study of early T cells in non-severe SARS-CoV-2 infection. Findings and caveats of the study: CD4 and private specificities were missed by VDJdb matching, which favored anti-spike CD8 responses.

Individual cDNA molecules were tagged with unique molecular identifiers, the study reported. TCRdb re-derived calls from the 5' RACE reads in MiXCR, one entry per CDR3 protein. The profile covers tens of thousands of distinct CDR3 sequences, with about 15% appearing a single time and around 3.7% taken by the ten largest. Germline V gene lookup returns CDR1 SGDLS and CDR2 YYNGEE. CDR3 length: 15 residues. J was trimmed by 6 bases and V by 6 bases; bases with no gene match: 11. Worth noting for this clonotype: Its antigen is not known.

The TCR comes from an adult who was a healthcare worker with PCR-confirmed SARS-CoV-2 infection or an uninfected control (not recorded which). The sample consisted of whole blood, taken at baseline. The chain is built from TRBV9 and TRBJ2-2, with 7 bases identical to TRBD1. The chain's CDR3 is CASTLRGGASGELFF. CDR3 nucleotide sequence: TGTGCCAGCACCCTAAGAGGGGGCGCTTCCGGGGAGCTGTTTTTT.